This TCR beta chain was identified in a study of T cells in narcolepsy. Overall study: Enrolled donors included narcolepsy type 1 or type 2 patients and healthy controls. Points from the study as a whole: Comparing one patient's CSF and blood CD4+ clonotypes highlighted HCRT- and TRIB2-specific autoreactive clonotypes.

Comments on this clone: Its antigen is not identified.

Here immunoSEQ multiplex PCR was the method, and the copy in TCRdb shows in-frame clones only, minus some. The table lists approximately 30,000 clones, 86% of them singletons. Sequenced sample: CD45RA- memory CD4+ T cells from PBMCs. This receptor was taken from a human donor with narcolepsy.

The DNA of the CDR3 is TGTGCCAGCAGCTTGGGACAGGGCTCGACCCAGTACTTC. Translating it yields CASSLGQGSTQYF. The chain links TRBV7-9 to TRBJ2-5; 9 nucleotides agree with TRBD1. The CDR3 spans 13 residues. V shed 3 bases, J shed 7 bases, and the junction held 3 bases outside the gene matches. Germline CDR1 is SEHNR and CDR2 is FQNEAQ (reference sequence).